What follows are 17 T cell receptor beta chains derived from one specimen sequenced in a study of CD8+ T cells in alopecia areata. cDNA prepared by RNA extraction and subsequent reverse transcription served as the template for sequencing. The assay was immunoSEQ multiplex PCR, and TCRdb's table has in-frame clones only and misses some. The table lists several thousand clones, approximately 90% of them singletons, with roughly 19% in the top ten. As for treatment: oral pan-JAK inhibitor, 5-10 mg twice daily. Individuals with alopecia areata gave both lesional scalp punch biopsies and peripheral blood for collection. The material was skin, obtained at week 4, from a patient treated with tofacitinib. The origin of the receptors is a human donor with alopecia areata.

CDR3 residues: CASTEMAGGEQFF. In DNA form, the CDR3 reads TGCGCCAGCACGGAAATGGCAGGGGGCGAGCAGTTCTTC. The chain employs TRBV5-1 and TRBJ2-1, with 8 positions matching TRBD1. There are 13 residues in the CDR3. Germline trimming cut 6 bases from V and 10 bases from J; bases unmatched to any gene: 9. The germline V gene has CDR1 SGHRS and CDR2 YFSETQ.

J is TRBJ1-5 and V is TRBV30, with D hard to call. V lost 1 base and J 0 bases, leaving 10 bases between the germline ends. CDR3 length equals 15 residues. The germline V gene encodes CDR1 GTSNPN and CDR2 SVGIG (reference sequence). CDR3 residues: CAWSEGTYSNQPQHF. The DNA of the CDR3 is TGTGCCTGGAGTGAAGGTACATATAGCAATCAGCCCCAGCATTTT.

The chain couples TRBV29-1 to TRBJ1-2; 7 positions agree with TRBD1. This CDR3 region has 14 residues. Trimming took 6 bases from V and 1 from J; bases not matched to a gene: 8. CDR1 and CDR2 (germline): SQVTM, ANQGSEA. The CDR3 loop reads CSVYDRALNYGYTF. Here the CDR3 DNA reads TGCAGCGTATACGACAGGGCGCTTAACTATGGCTACACCTTC.

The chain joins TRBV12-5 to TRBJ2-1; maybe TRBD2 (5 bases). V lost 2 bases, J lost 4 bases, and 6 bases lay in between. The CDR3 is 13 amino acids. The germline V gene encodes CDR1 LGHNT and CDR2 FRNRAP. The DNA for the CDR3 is TGTGCTAGTGGTTTGACGGGGTACAATGAGCAGTTCTTC. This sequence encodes CASGLTGYNEQFF.

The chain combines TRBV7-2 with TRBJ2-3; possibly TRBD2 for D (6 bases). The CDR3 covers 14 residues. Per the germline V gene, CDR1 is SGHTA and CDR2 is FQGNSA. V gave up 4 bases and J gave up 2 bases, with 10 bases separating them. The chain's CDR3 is CASSSVAVTDTQYF. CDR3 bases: TGTGCCAGCAGCTCAGTAGCGGTCACAGATACGCAGTATTTT.

This CDR3 is CSVHTGAPTGQYF. In nucleotides, the CDR3 is TGCAGCGTTCATACAGGTGCCCCAACGGGGCAGTACTTC. This rearrangement joins TRBV29-1 to TRBJ2-7, with D possibly matching TRBD1 (5 bases). The CDR3 is 13 amino acids. Germline V gene data show CDR1 as SQVTM and CDR2 as ANQGSEA. V dropped 5 bases and J dropped 9 bases, with 20 bases sitting between them.

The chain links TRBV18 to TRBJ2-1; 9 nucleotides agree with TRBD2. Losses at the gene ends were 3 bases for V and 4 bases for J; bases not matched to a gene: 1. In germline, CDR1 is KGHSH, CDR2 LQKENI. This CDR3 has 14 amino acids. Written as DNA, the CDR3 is TGTGCCAGCTCACCGAGCGGGGGGTACAATGAGCAGTTCTTC. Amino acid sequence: CASSPSGGYNEQFF.

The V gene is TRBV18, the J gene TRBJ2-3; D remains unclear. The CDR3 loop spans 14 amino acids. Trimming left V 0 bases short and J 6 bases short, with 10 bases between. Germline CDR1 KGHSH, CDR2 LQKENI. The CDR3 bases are TGTGCCAGCTCACCACCGGACCGGTCGGATACGCAGTATTTT. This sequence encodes CASSPPDRSDTQYF.

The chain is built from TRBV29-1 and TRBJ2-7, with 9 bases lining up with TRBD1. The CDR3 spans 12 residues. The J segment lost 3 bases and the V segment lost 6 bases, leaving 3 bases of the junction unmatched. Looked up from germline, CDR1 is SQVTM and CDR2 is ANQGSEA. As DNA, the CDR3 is TGCAGCGTGGTGGGACAGGGCTACGAGCAGTACTTC. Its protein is CSVVGQGYEQYF.

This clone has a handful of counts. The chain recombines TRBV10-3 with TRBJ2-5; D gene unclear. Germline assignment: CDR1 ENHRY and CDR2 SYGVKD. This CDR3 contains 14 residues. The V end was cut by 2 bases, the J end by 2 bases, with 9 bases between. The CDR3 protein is CAISEKASQETQYF. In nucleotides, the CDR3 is TGTGCCATCAGTGAGAAGGCCAGTCAAGAGACCCAGTACTTC.

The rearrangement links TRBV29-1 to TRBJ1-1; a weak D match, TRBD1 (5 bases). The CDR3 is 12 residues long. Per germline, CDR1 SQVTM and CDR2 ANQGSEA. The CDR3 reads CTGAEMNTEAFF. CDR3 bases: TGCACTGGGGCAGAAATGAACACTGAAGCTTTCTTT.

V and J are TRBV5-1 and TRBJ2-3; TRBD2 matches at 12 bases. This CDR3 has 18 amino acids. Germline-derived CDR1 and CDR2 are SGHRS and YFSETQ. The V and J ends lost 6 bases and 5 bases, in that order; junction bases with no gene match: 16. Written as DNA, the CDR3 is TGCGCCAGCAACCCTGTCGCGGGACTAGCGGGCGGGGGAGATACGCAGTATTTT. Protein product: CASNPVAGLAGGGDTQYF.

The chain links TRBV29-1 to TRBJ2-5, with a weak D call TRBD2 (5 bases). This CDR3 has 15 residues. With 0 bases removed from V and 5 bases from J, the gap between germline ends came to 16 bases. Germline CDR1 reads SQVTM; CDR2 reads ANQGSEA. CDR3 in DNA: TGCAGCGTTGAAGAGGGGTTCGGGGTATTCGAGACCCAGTACTTC. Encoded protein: CSVEEGFGVFETQYF.

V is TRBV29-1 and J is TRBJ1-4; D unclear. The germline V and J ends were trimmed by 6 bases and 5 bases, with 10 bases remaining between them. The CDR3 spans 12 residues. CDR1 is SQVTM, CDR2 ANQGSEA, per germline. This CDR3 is CSVDRNNEKLFF. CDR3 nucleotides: TGCAGCGTCGACCGAAACAATGAAAAACTGTTTTTT. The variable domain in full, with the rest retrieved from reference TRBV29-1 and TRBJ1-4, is SAVISQKPSRDICQRGTSLTIQCQVDSQVTMMFWYRQQPGQSLTLIATANQGSEATYESGFVIDKFPISRPNLTFSTLTVSNMSPEDSSIYLCSVDRNNEKLFFGSGTQLSVL.

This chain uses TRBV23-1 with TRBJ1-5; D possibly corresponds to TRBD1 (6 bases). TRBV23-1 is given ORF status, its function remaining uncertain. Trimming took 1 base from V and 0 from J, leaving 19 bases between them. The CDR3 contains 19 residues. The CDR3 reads CASSQFGPGEEYSNQPQHF. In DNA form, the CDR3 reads TGCGCCAGCAGTCAATTTGGGCCAGGGGAGGAATATAGCAATCAGCCCCAGCATTTT.

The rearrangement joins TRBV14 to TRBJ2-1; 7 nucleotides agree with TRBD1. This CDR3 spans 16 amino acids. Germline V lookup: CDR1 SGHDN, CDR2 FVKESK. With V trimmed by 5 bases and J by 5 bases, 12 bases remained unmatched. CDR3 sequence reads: CASSLRQGVRNNEQFF. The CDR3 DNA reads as TGTGCCAGCAGCTTACGGCAGGGGGTGCGAAACAATGAGCAGTTCTTC.

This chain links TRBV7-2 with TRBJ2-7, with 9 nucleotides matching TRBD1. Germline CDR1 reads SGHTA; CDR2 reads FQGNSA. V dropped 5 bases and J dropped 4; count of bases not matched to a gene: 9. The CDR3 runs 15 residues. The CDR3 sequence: CASSPLGQGPYEQYF. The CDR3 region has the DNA TGTGCCAGCAGCCCGCTGGGACAGGGTCCTTACGAGCAGTACTTC.